This T cell receptor (beta chain) was profiled in a study of cytomegalovirus exposure and HLA in healthy donors. Overall study findings and caveats: For cytomegalovirus status, the classifier reportedly gave diagnoses with high specificity and sensitivity. It was fewer than 200 TCR beta chains that were listed as cytomegalovirus-associated. Immune exposure information available was restricted to CMV serostatus.

V was clipped by 3 bases and J by 6 bases; unmatched bases: 17. This CDR3 contains 17 residues. CDR1 GTSNPN and CDR2 SVGIG come from the germline V gene (reference sequence). Worth noting for this clone: Antigen unknown. This CDR3 is missing its conserved last phenylalanine or tryptophan, likely due to a read error.

The PCR had 60 Vbeta and 13 Jbeta primers. Repertoires were generated with immunoSEQ multiplex PCR, while TCRdb's copy carries only in-frame clones and drops some. The table includes 150,000 or so clones, approximately 70% detected once. Input material: PBMCs. This chain joins TRBV30 and TRBJ1-2; 9 positions match TRBD1. This receptor was identified in a woman aged 60-70 years in good health and CMV-seropositive. In DNA form, the CDR3 reads TGTGCCTGGAGGAATACCGGGACAGGGAGTCCGTGGGATGGCTACACCTCC. Its translation is CAWRNTGTGSPWDGYTS.